These T cell receptor beta chains were read from a single sample in a study of cytomegalovirus exposure and HLA in healthy donors. Method: immunoSEQ multiplex PCR; TCRdb's copy keeps in-frame clones and lacks some. The table includes around 220,000 clones, 80% to 85% detected once. What was sequenced was PBMCs. These receptors all stem from a woman in her thirties in good health and CMV-seropositive. CDR3s include the opening cysteine and the closing phenylalanine or tryptophan. The order of the fields is clone size, V gene, J gene, D gene, CDR3 protein, CDR3 DNA. A D gene is named only where the DNA matches it firmly. The size of a clone is reported for some rows only, either as once, few or many, or as a class for expanded clones.

>few|TRBV7-9|TRBJ1-4|.
CASSPGDPSDEKLFF
TGTGCCAGCAGCCCTGGGGACCCTAGCGATGAAAAACTGTTTTTT
>few|TRBV9|TRBJ1-3|.
CASSVYGKNTIYF
TGTGCCAGCAGCGTATACGGGAAGAACACCATATATTTT
>.|TRBV2|TRBJ2-2|.
CASRRTEVNTGELFF
TGTGCCAGCAGAAGGACCGAAGTGAACACCGGGGAGCTGTTTTTT
>.|TRBV9|TRBJ2-1|.
CASSFRPGHNEQFF
TGTGCCAGCAGCTTCCGCCCCGGGCACAATGAGCAGTTCTTC
>.|TRBV2|TRBJ1-1|TRBD1
CASSGTGGRGTEAFF
TGTGCCAGCAGTGGGACAGGGGGCCGCGGCACTGAAGCTTTCTTT
>.|TRBV7-9|TRBJ1-1|.
CASSGRSTEAFF
TGTGCCAGCAGCGGAAGGTCCACTGAAGCTTTCTTT
>.|TRBV6-6|TRBJ1-4|TRBD1
CASRLTGGSEKLFF
TGTGCCAGCAGACTGACAGGGGGAAGTGAAAAACTGTTTTTT
>.|TRBV19|TRBJ1-2|.
CASSINRGQGYTF
TGTGCCAGTAGTATCAATCGTGGCCAGGGCTACACCTTC
>.|TRBV9|TRBJ2-2|.
CASSELSNTGELFF
TGTGCCAGCAGCGAATTGTCGAACACCGGGGAGCTGTTTTTT
>.|TRBV27|TRBJ2-3|.
CASSLSSPLFGQAVTDTQYF
TGTGCCAGCAGTTTATCCTCCCCTCTCTTTGGGCAGGCAGTGACAGATACGCAGTATTTT
>.|TRBV28|TRBJ2-7|.
CASGSLGSTYEQYF
TGTGCCAGCGGCTCTCTGGGTAGTACCTACGAGCAGTACTTC
>.|TRBV29-1|TRBJ1-2|.
CSVVSGGYTF
TGCAGCGTTGTCTCAGGAGGCTACACCTTC
>.|TRBV7-6|TRBJ2-7|.
CASSLNGGGLTEQYF
TGTGCCAGCAGCTTAAACGGCGGGGGCCTTACGGAGCAGTACTTC
>.|TRBV15|TRBJ1-4|.
CATSRDLSGEKLFF
TGTGCCACCAGCAGAGATTTGTCTGGGGAAAAACTGTTTTTT
>.|TRBV27|TRBJ1-2|.
CASSLGAGPNYGYTF
TGTGCCAGCAGTTTAGGGGCGGGGCCAAACTATGGCTACACCTTC